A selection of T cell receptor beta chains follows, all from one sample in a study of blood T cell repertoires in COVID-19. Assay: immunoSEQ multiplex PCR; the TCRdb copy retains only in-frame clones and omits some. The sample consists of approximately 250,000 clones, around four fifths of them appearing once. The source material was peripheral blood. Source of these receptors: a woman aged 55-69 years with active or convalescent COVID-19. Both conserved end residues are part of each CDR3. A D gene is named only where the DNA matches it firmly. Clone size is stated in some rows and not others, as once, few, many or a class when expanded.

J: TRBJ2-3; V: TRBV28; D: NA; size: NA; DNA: TGTGCCAGCAGTTTATCCAGGGTATCCACAGATACGCAGTATTTT; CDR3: CASSLSRVSTDTQYF
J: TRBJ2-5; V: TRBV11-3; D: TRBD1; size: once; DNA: TGTGCCAGCAGCTTGGGACAGGGTGAGGGAGAGACCCAGTACTTC; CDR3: CASSLGQGEGETQYF
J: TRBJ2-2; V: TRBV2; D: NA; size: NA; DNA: TGTGCCAGCAGTGAATCCAGGGCAGCGAACACCGGGGAGCTGTTTTTT; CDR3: CASSESRAANTGELFF
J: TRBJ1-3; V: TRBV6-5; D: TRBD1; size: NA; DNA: TGTGCCAGCAGCTCCGGACAGGGTGGTGGAAACACCATATATTTT; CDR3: CASSSGQGGGNTIYF
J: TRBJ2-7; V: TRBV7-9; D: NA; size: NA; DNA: TGTGCCAGCAGCTCCCCGGGGAGCCCGAACTACGAGCAGTACTTC; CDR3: CASSSPGSPNYEQYF
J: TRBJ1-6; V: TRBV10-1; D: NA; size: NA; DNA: TGCGCCAGCAGCGGTCGACACGTGCGAATTACCTATAATTCACCCCTCCACTTT; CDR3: CASSGRHVRITYNSPLHF
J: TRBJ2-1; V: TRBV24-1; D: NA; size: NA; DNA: TGTGCCACCAGCCAGGGGAGCTCCTACAATGAGCAGTTCTTC; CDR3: CATSQGSSYNEQFF
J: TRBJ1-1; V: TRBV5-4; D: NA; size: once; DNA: TGTGCCAGCAGCTCTAACGGGGGGGCTGACACTGAAGCTTTCTTT; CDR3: CASSSNGGADTEAFF
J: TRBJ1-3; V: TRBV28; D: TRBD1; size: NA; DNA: TGTGCCAGCAGCCGTAGGGGGCTTGGAAACACCATATATTTT; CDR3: CASSRRGLGNTIYF
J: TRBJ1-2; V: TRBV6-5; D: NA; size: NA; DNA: TGTGCCAGCATGGTTCAGGGATCCTACTCCTATGGCTACACCTTC; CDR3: CASMVQGSYSYGYTF
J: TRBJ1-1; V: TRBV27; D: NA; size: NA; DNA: TGTGCCAGCAGTTGGGGGGGTGGAACTGAAGCTTTCTTT; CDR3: CASSWGGGTEAFF
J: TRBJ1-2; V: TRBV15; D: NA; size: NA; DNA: TGTGCCACCAGCAGAGATCCGGGGGAATGGTATGGCTACACCTTC; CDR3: CATSRDPGEWYGYTF
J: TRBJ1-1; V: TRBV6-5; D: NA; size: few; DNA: TGTGCCGCAGGGCTGGGAACTGAAGCTTTCTTT; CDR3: CAAGLGTEAFF
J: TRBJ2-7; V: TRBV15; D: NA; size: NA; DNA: TGTGCCACCAGCTCCCCGGACAGCCTCCCCTTCTCCTACGAGCAGTACTTC; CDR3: CATSSPDSLPFSYEQYF
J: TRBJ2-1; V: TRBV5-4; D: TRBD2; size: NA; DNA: TGTGCCAGCAGCTTGGTGGGTAGCGGGGGGGCGTTTGAGCAGTTCTTC; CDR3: CASSLVGSGGAFEQFF
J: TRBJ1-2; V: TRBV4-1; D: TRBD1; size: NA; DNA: TGCGCCAGCAGCCCCAGGACAGGAAACTATGGCTACACCTTC; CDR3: CASSPRTGNYGYTF
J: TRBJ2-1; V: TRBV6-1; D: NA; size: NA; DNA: TGTGCCAGCAGTGAAGTGGCCCGGGATGGACTTGAGCAGTTCTTC; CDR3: CASSEVARDGLEQFF
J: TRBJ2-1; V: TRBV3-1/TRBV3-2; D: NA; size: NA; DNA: TGTGCCAGCAGCCAAGTACAGGGGGGGGATGAGCAGTTCTTC; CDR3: CASSQVQGGDEQFF
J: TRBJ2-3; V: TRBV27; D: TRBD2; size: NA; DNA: TGTGCCAGCAGTTTATTGAGCCTAGCGGGAGGCGGGGATACGCAGTATTTT; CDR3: CASSLLSLAGGGDTQYF
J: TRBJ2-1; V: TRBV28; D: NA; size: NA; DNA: TGTGCCAGCAGTTTCACCGGAAGCGACCAAAACAATGAGCAGTTCTTC; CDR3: CASSFTGSDQNNEQFF
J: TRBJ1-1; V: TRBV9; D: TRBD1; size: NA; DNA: TGTGCCAGCAGCGTAGGGACAGGGTTGTCTGAAGCTTTCTTT; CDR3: CASSVGTGLSEAFF
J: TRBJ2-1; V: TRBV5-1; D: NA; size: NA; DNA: TGCGCCAGCAGCTTGGACCGGGGCTACAATGAGCAGTTCTTC; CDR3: CASSLDRGYNEQFF
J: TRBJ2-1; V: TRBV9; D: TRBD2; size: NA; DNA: TGTGCCAGCAGCGTAGCTTCGGGACTAACCTACAATGAGCAGTTCTTC; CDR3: CASSVASGLTYNEQFF
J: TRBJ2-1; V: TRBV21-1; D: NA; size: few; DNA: TGTGCCAGCAGCAAAGTGCCCCCTCGGAATGAGCAGTTCTTC; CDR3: CASSKVPPRNEQFF
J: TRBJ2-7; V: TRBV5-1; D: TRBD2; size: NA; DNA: TGCGCCAGCAGCCAAACTAGCGGGAGTTTTGGAGGGGAGCAGTACTTC; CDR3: CASSQTSGSFGGEQYF
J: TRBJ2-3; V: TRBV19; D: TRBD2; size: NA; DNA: TGTGCCAGTAGCGCACTCCTAGCGGGGGGGCATGCAGATACGCAGTATTTT; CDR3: CASSALLAGGHADTQYF
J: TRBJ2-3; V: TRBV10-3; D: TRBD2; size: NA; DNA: TGTGCCATCAGCTCTAGCGGGGGGGCCGCAGATACGCAGTATTTT; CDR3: CAISSSGGAADTQYF
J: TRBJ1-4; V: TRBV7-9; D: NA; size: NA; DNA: TGTGCCAGCAGCTCCTTCACAGGTTCAAATGAAAAACTGTTTTTT; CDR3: CASSSFTGSNEKLFF
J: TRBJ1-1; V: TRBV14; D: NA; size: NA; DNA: TGTGCCAGCAGCGTCGAGGAGCACACTGAAGCTTTCTTT; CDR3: CASSVEEHTEAFF
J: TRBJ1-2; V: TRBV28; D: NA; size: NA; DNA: TGTGCCAGCAGTTCCCCGACAGACGGTGGCTACACCTTC; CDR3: CASSSPTDGGYTF
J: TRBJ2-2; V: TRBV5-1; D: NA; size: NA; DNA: TGCGCCAGCACCGGAGGATCCAACACCGGGGAGCTGTTTTTT; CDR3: CASTGGSNTGELFF
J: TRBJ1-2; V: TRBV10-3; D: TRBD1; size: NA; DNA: TGTGCCATCAGTGGGGAGACAGGGAAGGGGGGCTATGGCTACACCTTC; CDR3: CAISGETGKGGYGYTF
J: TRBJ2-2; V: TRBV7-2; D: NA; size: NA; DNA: TGTGCCAGCAGCCCGTCGGGGAGTAACGGGGAGCTGTTTTTT; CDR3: CASSPSGSNGELFF